This TCR beta chain is drawn from a study of cytomegalovirus exposure and HLA in healthy donors. The study ran its PCR with 60 Vbeta and 13 Jbeta primers. The data were produced by immunoSEQ multiplex PCR, yet TCRdb's version contains in-frame clones alone and is incomplete. The sample carries about 200,000 clones, around 77% recorded once. CDR3 length: 13 amino acids. Between the trimmed V and J ends, which lost 4 bases and 4 bases, there was a span of 10 bases. Germline V gives CDR1 ENHRY, CDR2 SYGVKD. The sequencing input was PBMCs. The chain joins TRBV10-3 to TRBJ1-2, with D uncertain. This TCR derives from a woman aged 30 to 39 in good health and CMV-seronegative. Written as DNA, the CDR3 is TGTGCCATCAGTGGTTACGAACTCTATGGCTACACCTTC. This codes for CAISGYELYGYTF.